These 18 T cell receptor beta chains were all obtained from the same sample, sequenced in a study of PD-L1 blockade in urothelial cancer. TCRdb's copy holds only in-frame clones and misses some; the assay was immunoSEQ multiplex PCR. The sample has 49,000 or so clones; 86% are singletons. Time point given: pretreatment peripheral blood. This material consisted of PBMCs, taken around atezolizumab (anti-PD-L1) treatment. The source is a man aged 55-75 years with urothelial cancer.

This clone was recorded only once. This chain joins TRBV11-3 and TRBJ2-5; TRBD2 matches 13 bases. Germline CDR1 is SGHNT and CDR2 is YENEEA. The CDR3 contains 17 residues. V shed 1 base, J shed 5 bases, and the junction held 7 bases outside the gene matches. The CDR3 DNA is TGTGCCAGCAGCTTAGGACCGGGACTAGCGGGATCGGAGACCCAGTACTTC. Encoded protein: CASSLGPGLAGSETQYF.

Only a few counts were recorded for this clone. The chain has TRBV5-1 and TRBJ1-5; no firm D call. The CDR3 contains 15 residues. Per germline, CDR1 SGHRS and CDR2 YFSETQ. The ends were cut back, 0 bases at V and 7 bases at J, with 14 bases in the middle. CDR3 protein: CASSLDDPGGQPQHF. Written as DNA, the CDR3 is TGCGCCAGCAGCTTGGATGACCCTGGCGGACAGCCCCAGCATTTT.

V is TRBV5-1 and J is TRBJ2-7; D may be TRBD1 (5 bases). V dropped 3 bases and J dropped 3 bases, with 7 bases sitting between them. The CDR3 has 12 residues. Per the germline V gene, CDR1 is SGHRS and CDR2 is YFSETQ. CDR3 in DNA: TGCGCCAGCAGCTCCACAGGCTACGAGCAGTACTTC. Residues: CASSSTGYEQYF.

This rearrangement joins TRBV9 to TRBJ1-6; 8 positions match TRBD1. This CDR3 contains 14 residues. V shed 0 bases and J 10 bases; nucleotides not matched to a gene: 3. Germline CDR1 reads SGDLS; CDR2 reads YYNGEE. The chain's CDR3 is CASSVDPGGSPLHF. The CDR3 bases are TGTGCCAGCAGCGTAGATCCAGGGGGCTCACCCCTCCACTTT.

The gene calls are TRBV11-2 and TRBJ1-2; 7 bases match TRBD1. The CDR3 has 13 residues. V gave up 5 bases and J gave up 3 bases; unmatched junction bases: 3. CDR1 and CDR2 (germline): SGHAT, FQNNGV. The CDR3 region is CASSPDRDYGYTF. The DNA of the CDR3 is TGTGCCAGCAGCCCAGACAGGGACTATGGCTACACCTTC.

The V call is TRBV2, the J call TRBJ1-5, with 8 bases matching TRBD1. Trimming removed 7 bases from V and 2 bases from J; junction bases left unmatched: 10. CDR3 length: 16 amino acids. Per the germline V gene, CDR1 is SNHLY and CDR2 is FYNNEI. CDR3 DNA sequence: TGTGCCAGCAAAATAGACAGGGGAGTCGGCAATCAGCCCCAGCATTTT. Translating gives CASKIDRGVGNQPQHF.

The V and J genes are TRBV6-1 and TRBJ1-1, with 7 bases lining up with TRBD1. The ends lost 7 bases at V and 0 bases at J; junction bases unmatched: 5. This CDR3 is 14 amino acids long. Germline CDR1 and CDR2: MNHNS and SASEGT. The CDR3 DNA sequence: TGTGCCAGCAAGACAGGGACCATGAACACTGAAGCTTTCTTT. The encoded protein is CASKTGTMNTEAFF.

This sequence joins TRBV5-1 and TRBJ2-3, with D possibly matching TRBD2 (6 bases). The CDR3 contains 15 residues. Trimming shortened V by 0 bases and J by 3 bases, and 11 bases separated the two germline ends. From germline, CDR1 is SGHRS and CDR2 YFSETQ. The DNA of the CDR3 is TGCGCCAGCAGCTTGGGCGGGGCCTTAACAGATACGCAGTATTTT. Its translation is CASSLGGALTDTQYF. Together with reference TRBV5-1 and TRBJ2-3, the CDR3 gives the full variable domain: KAGVTQTPRYLIKTRGQQVTLSCSPISGHRSVSWYQQTPGQGLQFLFEYFSETQRNKGNFPGRFSGRQFSNSRSEMNVSTLELGDSALYLCASSLGGALTDTQYFGPGTRLTVL.

This chain connects TRBV25-1 to TRBJ1-1; D might be TRBD1 (6 bases). Deletions cut 4 bases from V and 1 base from J, with 16 bases between. In germline, CDR1 is MGHDK, CDR2 SYGVNS. The CDR3 length is 16 residues. DNA of the CDR3: TGTGCCAGCAGTGGCCGGACAGCTCCTTCGAACACTGAAGCTTTCTTT. Amino acid sequence: CASSGRTAPSNTEAFF.

The chain recombines TRBV23-1 with TRBJ1-2, with no clear D. TRBV23-1 falls under the ORF class, with uncertain function. The V gene lost 5 bases and the J gene lost 5 bases, with 12 bases spanning the gap. The CDR3 runs 13 residues. The CDR3 nucleotides read TGCGCCAGCAGTTCCAAGAGTGAATATGGCTACACCTTC. Its translation is CASSSKSEYGYTF.

A few counts support this clone. The chain has TRBV28 and TRBJ2-1, with 8 bases that match TRBD1. Losses at the gene ends were 6 bases for V and 8 bases for J; bases not matched to a gene: 15. The CDR3 runs to 16 residues. In germline, CDR1 is MDHEN, CDR2 SYDVKM. CDR3 DNA sequence: TGTGCCAGCAGAGTGAAGTCTTGGGCAGGGGGCGATGAGCAGTTCTTC. Its translation is CASRVKSWAGGDEQFF.

The rearrangement links TRBV7-9 to TRBJ1-2; D gene uncertain. V shed 3 bases and J shed 3 bases, with 11 bases lying between them. The germline V gene encodes CDR1 SEHNR and CDR2 FQNEAQ (reference sequence). The CDR3 extends over 14 amino acids. The DNA of the CDR3 is TGTGCCAGCAGCTTCGGAGGGAAGGACTATGGCTACACCTTC. As protein: CASSFGGKDYGYTF.

The chain combines TRBV19 with TRBJ1-3, with TRBD1 matching 9 bases. Germline V gene data show CDR1 as LNHDA and CDR2 as SQIVND (reference sequence). The CDR3 loop spans 15 amino acids. After removal of 7 bases from V and 0 bases from J, the junction contained 4 bases not matched to a gene. CDR3 in amino acids: CASMGQGPSGNTIYF. As DNA, the CDR3 is TGTGCCAGTATGGGACAGGGACCCTCTGGAAACACCATATATTTT.

V is TRBV19 and J is TRBJ1-4; 12 bases are shared with TRBD1. CDR1 and CDR2 (germline): LNHDA, SQIVND (reference sequence). The ends lost 3 bases at V and 6 bases at J; junction bases unmatched: 8. The CDR3 is made up of 17 amino acids. The CDR3 DNA is TGTGCCAGTAGTATGCGGGACAGGGGGCTAAGTTATGAAAAACTGTTTTTT. Its protein product is CASSMRDRGLSYEKLFF.

V gene TRBV7-2 combines with J gene TRBJ2-1; no definite D call. Germline V gives CDR1 SGHTA, CDR2 FQGNSA. There are 12 residues in the CDR3. With 3 bases removed from V and 9 bases from J, the gap between germline ends came to 9 bases. The CDR3 nucleotides are TGTGCCAGCAGCTTGGTTAGTACTGAGCAGTTCTTC. Translating gives CASSLVSTEQFF.

J is TRBJ1-2 and V is TRBV18; no definite D call. The CDR3 has 15 residues. V lost 2 bases to trimming and J lost 0 bases, with 10 bases between them. Germline CDR1 is KGHSH and CDR2 is LQKENI. The CDR3 DNA reads as TGTGCCAGCTCACCATCTCCGCCTACTAACTATGGCTACACCTTC. Protein product: CASSPSPPTNYGYTF.

The rearrangement joins TRBV7-8 to TRBJ2-1; 10 bases are a match to TRBD2. CDR3 length: 17 amino acids. J gave up 4 bases and V 3 bases, and 9 bases lay outside the gene matches. Germline values: CDR1 SGHVS, CDR2 FQNEAQ. DNA of the CDR3: TGTGCCAGCAGCTTCCGGCCTAGCGGGAGTACTTACAATGAGCAGTTCTTC. Protein: CASSFRPSGSTYNEQFF.

The rearrangement links TRBV6-6 to TRBJ2-7, with 9 bases fitting TRBD2. The CDR3 is 14 amino acids. Trimming cost V 6 bases and J 6 bases; bases outside gene matches: 9. Looked up from germline, CDR1 is MNHNY and CDR2 is SVGAGI (reference sequence). The CDR3 DNA reads TGTGCCAGCAGCCCCGGGACTAGCTGGCTCGAGCAGTACTTC. It is translated as CASSPGTSWLEQYF.